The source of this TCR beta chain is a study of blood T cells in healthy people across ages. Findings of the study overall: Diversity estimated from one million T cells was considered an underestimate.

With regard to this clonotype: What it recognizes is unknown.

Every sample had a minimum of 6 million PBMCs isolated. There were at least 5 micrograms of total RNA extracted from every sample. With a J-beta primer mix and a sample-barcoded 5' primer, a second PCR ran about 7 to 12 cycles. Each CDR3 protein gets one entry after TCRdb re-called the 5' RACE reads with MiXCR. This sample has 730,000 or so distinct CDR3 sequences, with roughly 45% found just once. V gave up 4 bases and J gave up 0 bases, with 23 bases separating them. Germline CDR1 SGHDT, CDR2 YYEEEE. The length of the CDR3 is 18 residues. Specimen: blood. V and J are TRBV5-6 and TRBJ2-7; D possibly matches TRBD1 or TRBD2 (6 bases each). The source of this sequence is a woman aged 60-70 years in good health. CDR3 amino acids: CASSPRRGWAVSSYEQYF. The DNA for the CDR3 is TGTGCCAGCAGCCCACGGAGGGGGTGGGCGGTGAGCTCCTACGAGCAGTACTTC.